This TCR beta chain was sequenced for a study of blood T cells in healthy people across ages. Trimming took off 5 bases at V and 2 bases at J, with 17 bases between the two ends. This CDR3 contains 15 residues. Germline CDR1 DFQATT, CDR2 SNEGSKA (reference sequence). In terms of origin and age, donors were healthy Caucasian individuals from Russia aged 6 to 90. Per-sample yields of isolated PBMCs were at least 6.5 million. A J-beta primer mix and a sample-barcoded 5' primer were used in a second PCR of about 7 to 12 cycles. Every cDNA molecule bore a tag from a template-switch adaptor containing 12 random nucleotides. MiXCR, run by TCRdb on the 5' RACE reads, gives a single entry per CDR3 protein. The sample includes fewer than 750,000 distinct CDR3 sequences, roughly 48% of them seen just once. As for this clonotype: Its antigen is as yet unknown.

Whole-study results and caveats: In the absence of known donor CMV status, changes in expanded clonotypes were possibly confounded.

The V and J genes are TRBV20-1 and TRBJ2-3; unclear D gene. Sequencing input: blood. The origin of this receptor is a man older than 75 in good health. The CDR3 bases are TGCAGTGCTCCCCAGGCTGGCTTTCCCACAGATACGCAGTATTTT. Its translation: CSAPQAGFPTDTQYF.